One TCR beta chain is described in this entry. This specimen belongs to a study of shared clonotypes between healthy human individuals. V lost 3 bases, J lost 0 bases, and 9 bases stayed unmatched. The germline V gene has CDR1 SGHAT and CDR2 FQNNGV. This CDR3 region has 18 residues. TCRdb's table, derived via immunoSEQ multiplex PCR, lists solely in-frame clones and lacks some. The data show under 650,000 clones, about 96% seen once. This sequence originates from a woman in her 30s in good health. The sample consisted of naive CD4+ T cells sorted from blood. Subset: CD45RA+ positively selected. The genes are TRBV11-2 and TRBJ2-7; 12 positions agree with TRBD2. The CDR3 protein is CASSLGGLAGFPSYEQYF. The CDR3 nucleotides are TGTGCCAGCAGCTTGGGCGGACTAGCGGGATTCCCCTCCTACGAGCAGTACTTC.